The 22 T cell receptor beta chains presented below share a single source sample, sequenced in a study of regulatory T cells in long-lasting Graves disease (dated by TCRdb to 2020 to 2022). To prepare the library, multiplex PCR was applied. Instrument on record: Illumina HiSeq 4000. CDR3 regions were amplified by Arm-PCR with iRepertoire HTBI primers to construct TCR beta libraries. TCRdb trimmed public reads at Q25 via fastp, called clones via MiXCR and kept in-frame beta chains. Each CDR3 protein appears once, grouped with its most common genes and DNA. The sample has 620,000 or so distinct CDR3 sequences on record, 15% to 20% of them singletons. The leading ten clones occupy approximately 20% of the sample. The time point label of this sample denotes: newly diagnosed GD, antithyroid drugs for less than 3 months. For both TCR sequencing and RNA sequencing, RNA was extracted from PBMCs in TRIzol. These data are also associated with another study on T cells in Graves' hyperthyroidism and ophthalmopathy.

This specimen was peripheral blood mononuclear cells (PBMCs), taken at new diagnosis, from a patient treated with antithyroid drugs. The receptors shown here come from a young woman with Graves disease. Donor details come from another sample of the same person, matched by shared clones.

This clonotype was observed once. V is TRBV30 and J is TRBJ1-4, with a possible D match to TRBD1 (5 bases). Germline CDR1 reads GTSNPN; CDR2 reads SVGIG (reference sequence). This CDR3 is 14 amino acids long. V shed 3 bases and J shed 4 bases, with 12 bases lying between them. This CDR3 reads CAWRGVGINEKLFF. DNA for the CDR3: TGTGCCTGGAGGGGGGTTGGTATTAATGAAAAACTGTTTTTT.

The chain is built from TRBV3-1 and TRBJ2-5; no clear D gene. CDR3 length equals 14 residues. Germline lookup yields CDR1 LGHDT and CDR2 YNNKEL (reference sequence). V was pared by 1 base and J by 0 bases, with 6 bases between. The CDR3 here is CASSQVRYQETQYF. The CDR3 DNA reads TGTGCCAGCAGCCAAGTACGGTACCAAGAGACCCAGTACTTC.

As DNA, the CDR3 is TGTGCCAGCAGTTCCACAGGGAAAAAACTGTTTTTT. Residues: CASSSTGKKLFF. The gene calls are TRBV28 and TRBJ1-4; the D gene is possibly TRBD1 (6 bases). Germline V gives CDR1 MDHEN, CDR2 SYDVKM. This CDR3 has 12 residues. The V and J ends lost 4 bases and 9 bases respectively, with 9 bases between them.

Of note for this clonotype: Just one base apart from a much larger clone, this may be a read error. The chain recombines TRBV28 with TRBJ2-7; D is possibly TRBD2 (5 bases). CDR3 length: 11 residues. Per germline, CDR1 MDHEN and CDR2 SYDVKM. This CDR3 is CASPSGNEQCF. The CDR3 DNA reads TGTGCCAGCCCCTCGGGGAACGAGCAGTGCTTC.

The gene calls are TRBV27 and TRBJ2-1; the D gene is possibly TRBD1 (6 bases). The CDR3 consists of 15 residues. The germline V and J ends were trimmed by 3 bases and 5 bases, with 14 bases remaining between them. In germline, CDR1 is MNHEY, CDR2 SMNVEV (reference sequence). Here the CDR3 DNA reads TGTGCCAGCAGTTTTTCGGACAGAGAAAACAATGAGCAGTTCTTC. Amino acid sequence: CASSFSDRENNEQFF.

This clonotype was detected a few times. The chain combines TRBV6-1 with TRBJ2-1, with D possibly being TRBD2 (5 bases). In germline, CDR1 is MNHNS, CDR2 SASEGT. Trimming left V 6 bases short and J 8 bases short, with 14 bases between. This CDR3 spans 13 amino acids. The DNA of the CDR3 is TGTGCCAGCAGCCCCCTCTTCGGGGATGAGCAGTTCTTC. Residues: CASSPLFGDEQFF.

The gene calls are TRBV27 and TRBJ2-7; D unresolved. V was trimmed by 2 bases and J by 4 bases, leaving 9 bases between them. CDR3 size: 13 residues. Germline values: CDR1 MNHEY, CDR2 SMNVEV (reference sequence). In DNA, the CDR3 is TGTGCCAGCAGTTTAGTAGGAGTTTACGAGCAGTACTTC. Its translation is CASSLVGVYEQYF.

The table lists this clonotype with many counts. The chain couples TRBV11-1 to TRBJ2-4; D gene ambiguous. The CDR3 spans 14 residues. Germline V lookup: CDR1 SGHAT, CDR2 FQDESV (reference sequence). Deletions cut 2 bases from V and 5 bases from J, with 10 bases between. As DNA, the CDR3 is TGTGCCAGCAGCTTATCTTCCGCCGAAAACATTCAGTACTTC. This codes for CASSLSSAENIQYF. The entire variable domain, with the rest obtained from reference TRBV11-1 and TRBJ2-4, is as follows: EAEVAQSPRYKITEKSQAVAFWCDPISGHATLYWYRQILGQGPELLVQFQDESVVDDSQLPKDRFSAERLKGVDSTLKIQPAELGDSAMYLCASSLSSAENIQYFGAGTRLSVL.

This clonotype came up many times. The J gene is TRBJ2-7, the V gene TRBV18; tentative D call: TRBD2 (6 bases). The V end lost 9 bases, the J end lost 2 bases, and 14 bases lay between the germline ends. From germline, CDR1 is KGHSH and CDR2 LQKENI. The CDR3 runs to 13 residues. The DNA of the CDR3 is TGTGCCAGTTCGCGGGACCAGACCTACGAGCAGTACTTC. This codes for CASSRDQTYEQYF.

Concerning this clonotype itself: This may arise from a read error, as a much more abundant clone is one base away. This rearrangement joins TRBV11-2 to TRBJ2-7; possible D gene TRBD1, 7 bases. Trimming took 5 bases from V and 2 from J, leaving 16 bases between them. Germline-derived CDR1 and CDR2 are SGHAT and FQNNGV. CDR3 length: 15 amino acids. CDR3 DNA sequence: TGTGCCAGCAGCGGTCGGAGCAGGGGGGCCTACGAGCAGTACTTC. This codes for CASSGRSRGAYEQYF.

This clonotype was detected ten times or more. This rearrangement joins TRBV6-1 to TRBJ1-5; D uncertain. Germline V gives CDR1 MNHNS, CDR2 SASEGT. This CDR3 spans 15 amino acids. V dropped 6 bases and J dropped 0 bases, with 12 bases sitting between them. CDR3 sequence (DNA): TGTGCCAGCAGAAGGGCCATGGATAGCAATCAGCCCCAGCATTTT. Protein: CASRRAMDSNQPQHF.

This clonotype was detected ten times or more. The chain recombines TRBV27 with TRBJ1-1; perhaps TRBD1 as D (5 bases). V was clipped by 2 bases and J by 5 bases, with 21 bases between them. Germline CDR1 is MNHEY and CDR2 is SMNVEV (reference sequence). There are 17 residues in the CDR3. The CDR3 sequence: CASSLSLGAWGYTEAFF. CDR3 DNA sequence: TGTGCCAGCAGTTTAAGCCTTGGGGCCTGGGGGTATACTGAAGCTTTCTTT.

The rearrangement uses TRBV18 and TRBJ1-4; D is perhaps TRBD1 (5 bases). The CDR3 extends over 14 amino acids. Per the germline V gene, CDR1 is KGHSH and CDR2 is LQKENI. V was shortened by 3 bases and J by 5 bases, with 10 bases between the two germline ends. CDR3 in amino acids: CASSPGAENEKLFF. CDR3 in DNA: TGTGCCAGCTCACCTGGGGCGGAGAATGAAAAACTGTTTTTT. The variable domain in full, completed from reference TRBV18 and TRBJ1-4, reads NAGVMQNPRHLVRRRGQEARLRCSPMKGHSHVYWYRQLPEEGLKFMVYLQKENIIDESGMPKERFSAEFPKEGPSILRIQQVVRGDSAAYFCASSPGAENEKLFFGSGTQLSVL.

Concerning this clonotype itself: A much larger clone sits a single nucleotide away, making a read error possible. The chain links TRBV30 to TRBJ1-2; D is unclear. Deletions cut 7 bases from V and 3 bases from J, with 15 bases between. The germline V gene has CDR1 GTSNPN and CDR2 SVGIG (reference sequence). The CDR3 runs to 13 residues. CDR3 residues: CALSLQRYYGYTF. The CDR3 region has the DNA TGTGCCTTGAGCCTTCAGCGCTACTATGGCTACACCTTC.

This clonotype was counted ten times or more. The chain recombines TRBV7-2 with TRBJ2-7; D not resolved. V was shortened by 4 bases and J by 7 bases, with 17 bases between the two germline ends. Germline CDR1 is SGHTA and CDR2 is FQGNSA. This CDR3 spans 14 amino acids. The CDR3: CASSSTSPYGEQYF. CDR3 DNA sequence: TGTGCCAGCAGCTCTACCTCCCCTTATGGAGAGCAGTACTTC.

Concerning this clonotype itself: A much larger clonotype is one base distant, so this may be a read error. The chain is built from TRBV18 and TRBJ2-3, with D possibly TRBD2 on 5 matching bases. CDR1 is KGHSH and CDR2 is LQKENI in the germline V gene. This CDR3 comprises 15 residues. The DNA for the CDR3 is TGTGCCAGCTCTCCCCCCGGGGTCACCACAGATACGCAGTGTTTT. Its translation: CASSPPGVTTDTQCF. Variable domain in full (rest from reference TRBV18 and TRBJ2-3): NAGVMQNPRHLVRRRGQEARLRCSPMKGHSHVYWYRQLPEEGLKFMVYLQKENIIDESGMPKERFSAEFPKEGPSILRIQQVVRGDSAAYFCASSPPGVTTDTQCFGPGTRLTVL.

The chain is built from TRBV5-1 and TRBJ2-3; D possibly corresponds to TRBD1 (5 bases). Trimming pared 4 bases from V and 2 bases from J, leaving 8 bases between. The CDR3 sequence is 13 residues long. Germline V CDR1 and CDR2: SGHRS, YFSETQ. This CDR3 reads CASSPDNTDTQYF. The CDR3 DNA reads as TGCGCCAGCAGCCCGGACAACACAGATACGCAGTATTTT.

This clonotype showed up just a few times. The chain has TRBV3-1 and TRBJ2-7; 7 positions agree with TRBD2. This CDR3 is 18 amino acids long. The junction had 16 bases not matched to a gene; V was cut back by 0 bases and J by 5 bases. CDR1 is LGHDT and CDR2 is YNNKEL in the germline V gene (reference sequence). CDR3 coding DNA: TGTGCCAGCAGCCAAGATAATGGGGCGGGGGACTCCTGGGACGAGCAGTACTTC. This translates into CASSQDNGAGDSWDEQYF.

This clonotype was recorded many times. The chain employs TRBV12-3 or TRBV12-4 and TRBJ1-2; TRBD1 matches 7 bases. The V and J ends lost 6 bases and 2 bases, in that order; junction bases with no gene match: 9. The CDR3 is 15 residues long. DNA of the CDR3: TGTGCCAGCAGGCTAAGACAGGGTACGAACTATGGCTACACCTTC. It specifies CASRLRQGTNYGYTF.

This sequence joins TRBV6-1 and TRBJ1-5; D unresolved. Germline assignment: CDR1 MNHNS and CDR2 SASEGT. The V end lost 9 bases, the J end lost 0 bases, and 18 bases lay between the germline ends. The CDR3 contains 16 residues. The CDR3 here is CASSTSRPISNQPQHF. In DNA, the CDR3 is TGTGCCAGTAGCACCAGTCGTCCCATTAGCAATCAGCCCCAGCATTTT.

This clonotype showed up many times. J is TRBJ1-5 and V is TRBV2; D may be TRBD1 (6 bases). This CDR3 region has 17 residues. Per the germline V gene, CDR1 is SNHLY and CDR2 is FYNNEI. Trimming removed 6 bases at V and 0 bases at J, with 18 bases between. CDR3 sequence reads: CASSPTGSSYSNQPQHF. CDR3 nucleotide sequence: TGTGCCAGCAGCCCTACAGGGTCCTCATATAGCAATCAGCCCCAGCATTTT.

The table lists this clonotype with a few counts. The chain has TRBV20-1 and TRBJ1-2; D not resolved. Trimming shortened V by 6 bases and J by 8 bases, and 19 bases separated the two germline ends. Per germline, CDR1 DFQATT and CDR2 SNEGSKA (reference sequence). The CDR3 runs 13 residues. CDR3 region: CSAPHTGVRGYTF. For the CDR3, the DNA is TGCAGTGCACCCCACACCGGGGTCCGCGGCTACACCTTC.